Presented here are 9 T cell receptor beta chains from one specimen sequenced in a study of blood T cell repertoires in COVID-19 (dated by TCRdb to between 2020 and 2021). The library was generated by the immunoSEQ multiplex PCR assay. TCRdb mirrors the immuneACCESS table, restricted to in-frame sequences. Some clones are absent from its copies; in checked studies, under half trace to an unresolved V gene, and the reason for the others is unknown. The sample table records fewer than 250,000 clones; approximately 86% of these occur just once. 3% to 3.5% of the sample lies in the top ten. The sample taken for sequencing was peripheral blood. The receptors originated from a man aged 60 to 75 with acute or convalescent COVID-19.

Points on this clone: This sample also contains other DNA sequences that code for the same CDR3. This chain joins TRBV5-1 and TRBJ2-7; TRBD1 agrees at 7 bases. Germline V gene data show CDR1 as SGHRS and CDR2 as YFSETQ. This CDR3 spans 15 amino acids. After removal of 0 bases from V and 1 base from J, the junction contained 4 bases not matched to a gene. The CDR3 DNA sequence: TGCGCCAGCAGCTTGGAGGCAGGGGGTTCCTACGAGCAGTACTTC. It is translated as CASSLEAGGSYEQYF. Full variable domain (outside the CDR3, taken from reference TRBV5-1 and TRBJ2-7): KAGVTQTPRYLIKTRGQQVTLSCSPISGHRSVSWYQQTPGQGLQFLFEYFSETQRNKGNFPGRFSGRQFSNSRSEMNVSTLELGDSALYLCASSLEAGGSYEQYFGPGTRLTVT.

To note about this clone: Other DNA sequences in the sample encode the same CDR3. J is TRBJ1-6 and V is TRBV18; 7 bases are a match to TRBD1. The CDR3 length is 15 residues. Unmatched junction bases numbered 3, after V lost 3 bases and J lost 4 bases. CDR1 is KGHSH and CDR2 is LQKENI in the germline V gene. The chain's CDR3 is CASSPTGQYNSPLHF. CDR3 DNA: TGTGCCAGCTCACCGACAGGGCAATATAATTCACCCCTCCACTTT. Based on the CDR3 plus reference TRBV18 and TRBJ1-6, the full variable domain is NAGVMQNPRHLVRRRGQEARLRCSPMKGHSHVYWYRQLPEEGLKFMVYLQKENIIDESGMPKERFSAEFPKEGPSILRIQQVVRGDSAAYFCASSPTGQYNSPLHFGNGTRLTVT.

There are a few counts of this clone. The chain combines TRBV9 with TRBJ1-6; TRBD1 agrees at 8 bases. The CDR3 runs to 14 residues. Germline CDR1 reads SGDLS; CDR2 reads YYNGEE. With 9 bases clipped from V and 7 bases from J, the junction kept 9 bases outside the gene matches. Written as DNA, the CDR3 is TGTGCCACCGGCAGGGGGCTTTCGAATTCACCCCTCCACTTT. Encoded protein: CATGRGLSNSPLHF.

The rearrangement uses TRBV6-1 and TRBJ1-2; maybe TRBD1 (5 bases). The CDR3 contains 16 residues. Deletions cut 2 bases from V and 3 bases from J, with 16 bases between. Germline lookup yields CDR1 MNHNS and CDR2 SASEGT. This CDR3 reads CASSERGRGGYYGYTF. The CDR3 nucleotides read TGTGCCAGCAGTGAACGAGGGCGTGGGGGGTACTATGGCTACACCTTC.

The table lists this clone with a few counts. The chain links TRBV4-1 to TRBJ1-6, with unresolved D. Trimming took 1 base from V and 8 from J, leaving 6 bases between them. This CDR3 spans 13 amino acids. Germline CDR1 and CDR2: MGHRA and YSYEKL. The CDR3 sequence: CASSQVRDSPLHF. In DNA form, the CDR3 reads TGCGCCAGCAGCCAAGTGAGGGATTCACCCCTCCACTTT.

The chain combines TRBV9 with TRBJ1-5; 12 bases match TRBD1. Germline V gives CDR1 SGDLS, CDR2 YYNGEE. This CDR3 has 15 residues. The V gene end was trimmed by 4 bases and the J gene end by 6 bases; junction bases not matched to a gene: 5. The CDR3 DNA reads as TGTGCCAGCAGCAGCGGGACAGGGGGCGCTCAGCCCCAGCATTTT. Translated: CASSSGTGGAQPQHF.

CDR3 bases: TGTGCCAGCAGCTCCCGACTCGGGGGGGGGACAGGGGTCCTCTACGAGCAGTACTTC. It codes for CASSSRLGGGTGVLYEQYF. This chain connects TRBV7-2 to TRBJ2-7, with TRBD1 matching over 10 bases. Losses at the gene ends were 4 bases for V and 3 bases for J; bases not matched to a gene: 18. The CDR3 spans 19 residues. Germline CDR1 and CDR2: SGHTA and FQGNSA.

The chain uses TRBV4-2 and TRBJ2-1, with TRBD2 matching over 11 bases. The CDR3 has 17 residues. Germline values: CDR1 LGHNA, CDR2 YNFKEQ. V was pared by 2 bases and J by 7 bases, with 10 bases of the junction left unmatched. The CDR3: CASSQYSGGGTFNEQFF. For the CDR3, the DNA is TGTGCCAGCAGCCAATATAGCGGGGGGGGTACGTTTAATGAGCAGTTCTTC.

The rearrangement uses TRBV5-1 and TRBJ2-1; TRBD2 aligns across 14 bases. This CDR3 comprises 16 residues. The trim removed 3 bases at V and 8 bases at J, leaving 7 bases unmatched. CDR1 SGHRS and CDR2 YFSETQ come from the germline V gene. The CDR3 spells CASSSVTSGGAYEQFF. The CDR3, as DNA: TGCGCCAGCAGCTCGGTGACTAGCGGGGGGGCCTATGAGCAGTTCTTC.